A single sample gave rise to the 12 T cell receptor beta chains below, sequenced in a study of cytomegalovirus exposure and HLA in healthy donors. This PCR relied on a set of 60 Vbeta primers and 13 Jbeta primers. Profiling relied on immunoSEQ multiplex PCR, and the TCRdb table lists in-frame clones only, not all of them. The listing records 70,000 to 75,000 clones. Sequenced: PBMCs. Every receptor here comes from a female donor in good health and CMV-seropositive.

The chain links TRBV7-6 to TRBJ2-7, with D possibly being TRBD1 (6 bases). The CDR3 spans 14 residues. Deletions cut 10 bases from V and 6 bases from J, with 22 bases between. In germline, CDR1 is SGHVS, CDR2 FNYEAQ. In DNA form, the CDR3 reads TGTGCCACGCGATACAGGGTGAGGATATGCGAGCAGTACTTC. It is translated as CATRYRVRICEQYF.

This rearrangement joins TRBV5-1 to TRBJ2-5; perhaps TRBD2 as D (6 bases). The germline CDR1 and CDR2 sequences are SGHRS and YFSETQ. CDR3 length: 18 residues. Deletions cut 0 bases from V and 2 bases from J, with 20 bases between. As DNA, the CDR3 is TGCGCCAGCAGCTTGGCCAGTAGACTAGTGGCTGGGCAAGAGACCCAGTACTTC. Encoded protein: CASSLASRLVAGQETQYF.

CDR3 coding DNA: TGTGCCAGCACCCTGTCAGGAGGTGGCTACACCTTC. Its protein product is CASTLSGGGYTF. V gene TRBV28 combines with J gene TRBJ1-2; unclear D gene. The germline gives CDR1 MDHEN, CDR2 SYDVKM. With 7 bases removed from V and 7 bases from J, the gap between germline ends came to 13 bases. The CDR3 is made up of 12 amino acids.

In the case of this clone: An end of the junction does not agree with germline; a read error may underlie this. The chain combines TRBV10-3 with TRBJ1-2; D gene ambiguous. This CDR3 spans 13 amino acids. CDR1 is ENHRY and CDR2 is SYGVKD in the germline V gene. Here the CDR3 DNA reads TGTGCCATCAGTGCCAGAGGTAACGATGGCTACACCTTC. It is translated as CAISARGNDGYTF.

CDR3 loop: CASSKRGGSNEKLFF. DNA for the CDR3: TGTGCCAGCAGCAAAAGGGGAGGGTCTAATGAAAAACTGTTTTTT. V and J are TRBV9 and TRBJ1-4; perhaps TRBD1 as D (5 bases). The V end was cut by 4 bases, the J end by 3 bases, with 13 bases between. The CDR3 sequence is 15 residues long. The V gene's germline CDR1 is SGDLS and CDR2 YYNGEE.

J is TRBJ2-1 and V is TRBV19; 14 nucleotides match TRBD2. This CDR3 has 15 residues. Trimming cost V 5 bases and J 8 bases; bases outside gene matches: 5. Germline CDR1 reads LNHDA; CDR2 reads SQIVND (reference sequence). The CDR3 region has the DNA TGTGCCAGTAGTCCTGGACTAGCGGGAGGTCATGAGCAGTTCTTC. Amino acids: CASSPGLAGGHEQFF. The full variable domain, completed using reference TRBV19 and TRBJ2-1, is DGGITQSPKYLFRKEGQNVTLSCEQNLNHDAMYWYRQDPGQGLRLIYYSQIVNDFQKGDIAEGYSVSREKKESFPLTVTSAQKNPTAFYLCASSPGLAGGHEQFFGPGTRLTVL.

V usage is TRBV29-1 and J usage is TRBJ1-2; D might be TRBD1 (6 bases). V was clipped by 4 bases and J by 2 bases, with 14 bases between them. The CDR3 extends over 14 amino acids. In germline, CDR1 is SQVTM, CDR2 ANQGSEA. Written as DNA, the CDR3 is TGCAGCGTTGGACATTGGACAGAGAACTATGGCTACACCTTC. It translates to CSVGHWTENYGYTF.

The chain couples TRBV4-3 to TRBJ2-1; maybe TRBD2 (6 bases). Trimming left V 1 base short and J 5 bases short, with 12 bases between. Germline V lookup: CDR1 LGHNA, CDR2 YSLEER. The CDR3 loop spans 15 amino acids. CDR3: CASSQGGEADNEQFF. DNA for the CDR3: TGCGCCAGCAGCCAAGGCGGGGAAGCCGACAATGAGCAGTTCTTC.

The rearrangement links TRBV28 to TRBJ2-7; 12 bases are a match to TRBD1. The CDR3 sequence is 17 residues long. Germline V gene lookup returns CDR1 MDHEN and CDR2 SYDVKM. V trimming: 4 bases; J trimming: 3 bases; junction bases outside the gene matches: 10. CDR3 in amino acids: CASSSNPGTGGLYEQYF. CDR3 DNA: TGTGCCAGCAGTTCAAACCCCGGGACAGGGGGCCTCTACGAGCAGTACTTC.

The rearrangement links TRBV19 to TRBJ1-2; possible D gene TRBD1, 6 bases. The CDR3 extends over 13 amino acids. Germline V lookup: CDR1 LNHDA, CDR2 SQIVND (reference sequence). Trimming took 6 bases from V and 6 from J, leaving 14 bases between them. Written as DNA, the CDR3 is TGTGCCAGTAGGGTGAACAGGGAGAATGGCTACACCTTC. It codes for CASRVNRENGYTF.

The chain uses TRBV18 and TRBJ2-1, with D perhaps matching TRBD1 (6 bases). Deletions cut 8 bases from V and 1 base from J, with 21 bases between. The CDR3 totals 17 residues. In germline, CDR1 is KGHSH, CDR2 LQKENI. DNA for the CDR3: TGTGCCAGCCGACCTACCATAGGACAGCGTTCCTACAATGAGCAGTTCTTC. It specifies CASRPTIGQRSYNEQFF.

This chain links TRBV6-6 with TRBJ1-3; a possible D gene is TRBD1 (5 bases). Germline V gives CDR1 MNHNY, CDR2 SVGAGI (reference sequence). CDR3 size: 15 residues. V was cut by 4 bases and J by 3 bases, with 13 bases left in between. CDR3 coding DNA: TGTGCCAGCAGTTTAGGCGGGGGTGATGGAAACACCATATATTTT. Translation gives CASSLGGGDGNTIYF.